Below, 5 T cell receptor beta chains from the same sample are listed, as sequenced in a study of T cell responses to AZD1222 COVID-19 vaccine. The assay was immunoSEQ multiplex PCR, and TCRdb's table has in-frame clones only and misses some. The sample includes 95,000 to 150,000 clones, about 89% of them seen just once. The sequenced sample was peripheral blood, obtained on day 0 of MenACWY control vaccination. These receptors were collected from an adult in good health.

The genes are TRBV3-1 (or the pseudogene TRBV3-2) and TRBJ1-5; D remains unclear. Germline lookup yields CDR1 LGHDT and CDR2 YNNKEL (reference sequence). CDR3 size: 16 residues. V was pared by 3 bases and J by 1 base, with 13 bases between. DNA for the CDR3: TGTGCCAGCAGCCATGGGGTCACGGGGAGCAATCAGCCCCAGCATTTT. It codes for CASSHGVTGSNQPQHF.

The CDR3, as DNA: TGTGCCAGTAAGGCGCAGGGGGCCGGGGAGCTGTTTTTT. Residues: CASKAQGAGELFF. V and J are TRBV19 and TRBJ2-2; 7 nucleotides agree with TRBD1. In germline, CDR1 is LNHDA, CDR2 SQIVND (reference sequence). The CDR3 runs 13 residues. The J segment lost 6 bases and the V segment lost 7 bases, leaving 5 bases of the junction unmatched.

The CDR3 here is CASSRRGQLGETQYF. Written as DNA, the CDR3 is TGTGCCAGCAGCCGACGTGGACAGCTTGGAGAGACCCAGTACTTC. The V and J genes are TRBV11-3 and TRBJ2-5; possible D gene TRBD1, 6 bases. Between the trimmed V and J ends, which lost 5 bases and 4 bases, there was a span of 17 bases. The CDR3 spans 15 residues. Looked up from germline, CDR1 is SGHNT and CDR2 is YENEEA.

CDR3 nucleotide sequence: TGTGCCAGCAGCGCCGAACAGGGAACTCAGCCCCAGCATTTT. As protein: CASSAEQGTQPQHF. V and J are TRBV2 and TRBJ1-5; tentatively, D is TRBD1 (6 bases). V gave up 6 bases and J gave up 6 bases, with 15 bases separating them. The CDR3 contains 14 residues. Germline V gives CDR1 SNHLY, CDR2 FYNNEI.

This chain joins TRBV11-2 and TRBJ1-3; D gene uncertain. CDR1 and CDR2 (germline): SGHAT, FQNNGV. Trimming pared 5 bases from V and 6 bases from J, leaving 17 bases between. CDR3 length: 15 amino acids. The CDR3 DNA is TGTGCCAGCAGCGAGCTCATGAGGCCCCTAAACACCATATATTTT. It encodes CASSELMRPLNTIYF.